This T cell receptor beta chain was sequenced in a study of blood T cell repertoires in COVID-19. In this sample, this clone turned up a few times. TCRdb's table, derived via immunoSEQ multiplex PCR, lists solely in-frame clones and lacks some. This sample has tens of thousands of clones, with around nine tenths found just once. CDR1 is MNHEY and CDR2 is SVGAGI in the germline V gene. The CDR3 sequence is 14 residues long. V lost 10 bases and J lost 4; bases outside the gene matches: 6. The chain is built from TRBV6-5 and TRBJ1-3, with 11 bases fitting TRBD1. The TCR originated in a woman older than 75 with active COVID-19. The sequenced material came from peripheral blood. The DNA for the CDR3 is TGTGCCACCCGGGACAGGGGGTACGGAAACACCATATATTTT. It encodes CATRDRGYGNTIYF.